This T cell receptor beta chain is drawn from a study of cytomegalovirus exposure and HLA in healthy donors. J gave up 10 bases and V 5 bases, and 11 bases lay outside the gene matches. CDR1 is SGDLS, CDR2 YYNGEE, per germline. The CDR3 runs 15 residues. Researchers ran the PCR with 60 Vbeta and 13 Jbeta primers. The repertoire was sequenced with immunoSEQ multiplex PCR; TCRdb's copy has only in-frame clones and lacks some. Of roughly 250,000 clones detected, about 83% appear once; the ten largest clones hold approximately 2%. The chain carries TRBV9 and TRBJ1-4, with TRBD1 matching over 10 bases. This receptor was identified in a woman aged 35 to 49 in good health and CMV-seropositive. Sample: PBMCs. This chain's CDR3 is CASSETGTGARKLFF. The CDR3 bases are TGTGCCAGCAGTGAAACCGGGACAGGGGCTAGAAAACTGTTTTTT.